Only a few counts were recorded for the clone carrying this T cell receptor beta chain. The source of the sample is a study of human T cells and chemical hapten exposure. Study as a whole: Sensitization applied 2% DPC to roughly 2 cm by roughly 2 cm of upper inner arm skin.

Within the library, unique molecular identifiers were attached to each individual cDNA molecule. Each CDR3 protein is one row after TCRdb ran MiXCR on the RACE reads. The data contain under 60,000 distinct CDR3 sequences, about 11% of them seen just once; the ten biggest clones take up approximately 1.8%. Specified time point: patch test 1, 2 weeks after DPC sensitization. As to treatment: therapeutic diphenylcyclopropenone sensitization with weekly scalp DPC. Unfractionated whole blood yielded the extracted total RNA. Alopecia patients, 18 to 70 years old and DPC-suitable, served as donors. Germline V gene lookup returns CDR1 MNHNS and CDR2 SASEGT. V shed 8 bases and J shed 8 bases, with 19 bases lying between them. The CDR3 is 14 residues long.

This specimen consisted of whole blood, obtained in connection with sensitization to the hapten diphenylcyclopropenone (DPC). The sequence came from a woman in her forties with alopecia areata. Some clones in this sample may be carry-over from other donors' samples. The chain recombines TRBV6-1 with TRBJ1-3; D unresolved. The DNA for the CDR3 is TGTGCCAGCTCTCTGCAAATCTCTGGGGACACCATATATTTT. It is translated as CASSLQISGDTIYF.